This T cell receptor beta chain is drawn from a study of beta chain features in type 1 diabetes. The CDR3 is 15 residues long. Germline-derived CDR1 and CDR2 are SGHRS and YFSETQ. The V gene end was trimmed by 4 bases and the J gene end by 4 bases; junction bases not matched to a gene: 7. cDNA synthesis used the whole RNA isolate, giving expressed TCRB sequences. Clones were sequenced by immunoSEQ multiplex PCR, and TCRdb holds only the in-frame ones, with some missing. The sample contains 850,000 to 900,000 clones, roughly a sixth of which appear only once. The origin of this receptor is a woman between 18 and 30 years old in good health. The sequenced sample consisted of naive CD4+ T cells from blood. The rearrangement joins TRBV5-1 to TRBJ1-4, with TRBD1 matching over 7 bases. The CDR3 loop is CASSPGTVGNEKLFF. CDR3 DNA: TGCGCCAGCAGCCCGGGGACAGTCGGTAATGAAAAACTGTTTTTT.